The rows below give T cell receptor beta chains drawn from one sample of a study of shared clonotypes between healthy human individuals. Assay used: immunoSEQ multiplex PCR; TCRdb lists only in-frame clones, some missing. The data contain 450,000 to 500,000 clones, around four fifths of them seen just once; the ten biggest clones take up 12%. What was sequenced was PBMCs. The receptors shown here come from a woman between 40 and 50 years old in good health. Some clones in this sample may be carry-over from other donors' samples. The CDR3 runs from the conserved cysteine through the conserved F or W. D genes are given only for firm matches. Clone size is stated in some rows and not others, as once, few, many or a class when expanded.

d_call: NA; clone_size: few; j_call: TRBJ2-4; v_call: TRBV7-6; cdr3_aa: CASSLTGPGDIQYF; cdr3_nt: TGTGCCAGCAGCTTAACAGGGCCTGGGGACATTCAGTACTTC
d_call: NA; clone_size: NA; j_call: TRBJ2-1; v_call: TRBV7-9; cdr3_aa: CASSQGQGLYNEQFF; cdr3_nt: TGTGCCAGCAGTCAGGGGCAGGGCCTCTACAATGAGCAGTTCTTC
d_call: NA; clone_size: NA; j_call: TRBJ2-1; v_call: TRBV27; cdr3_aa: CASSLFGRSSAYNEQFF; cdr3_nt: TGTGCCAGCAGTTTATTCGGTAGGTCTAGCGCGTACAATGAGCAGTTCTTC
d_call: TRBD1; clone_size: NA; j_call: TRBJ2-7; v_call: TRBV30; cdr3_aa: CAWGDRVFDEQYF; cdr3_nt: TGTGCCTGGGGAGACAGGGTGTTCGACGAGCAGTACTTC
d_call: NA; clone_size: NA; j_call: TRBJ1-1; v_call: TRBV15; cdr3_aa: CATSRAQGGNTEAFF; cdr3_nt: TGTGCCACCAGCAGGGCACAGGGAGGAAACACTGAAGCTTTCTTT
d_call: NA; clone_size: NA; j_call: TRBJ2-6; v_call: TRBV2; cdr3_aa: CASADLDSGANVLTF; cdr3_nt: TGTGCCAGCGCTGACTTGGACTCTGGGGCCAACGTCCTGACTTTC
d_call: NA; clone_size: NA; j_call: TRBJ1-1; v_call: TRBV7-9; cdr3_aa: CASSPGPNTEAFF; cdr3_nt: TGTGCCAGCAGTCCTGGCCCGAACACTGAAGCTTTCTTT
d_call: NA; clone_size: NA; j_call: TRBJ1-3; v_call: TRBV4-1; cdr3_aa: CASSQGRHSGNTIYF; cdr3_nt: TGCGCCAGCAGCCAAGGCCGGCACTCTGGAAACACCATATATTTT
d_call: TRBD2; clone_size: many; j_call: TRBJ2-7; v_call: TRBV4-1; cdr3_aa: CASSHQGLAVSYEQYF; cdr3_nt: TGCGCCAGCAGCCACCAAGGTCTAGCGGTATCTTACGAGCAGTACTTC
d_call: NA; clone_size: NA; j_call: TRBJ1-1; v_call: TRBV10-3; cdr3_aa: CAISESIILMGGKDTEAFF; cdr3_nt: TGTGCCATCAGTGAGTCGATCATTTTAATGGGGGGCAAGGACACTGAAGCTTTCTTT
d_call: TRBD1; clone_size: NA; j_call: TRBJ2-7; v_call: TRBV7-2; cdr3_aa: CASSTQSGTGDEQYF; cdr3_nt: TGTGCCAGCAGCACCCAATCCGGGACAGGGGACGAGCAGTACTTC
d_call: TRBD1; clone_size: NA; j_call: TRBJ2-1; v_call: TRBV5-1; cdr3_aa: CASSANRGNNEQFF; cdr3_nt: TGCGCCAGCAGCGCAAACAGGGGGAACAATGAGCAGTTCTTC
d_call: TRBD2; clone_size: NA; j_call: TRBJ2-7; v_call: TRBV28; cdr3_aa: CASSPGLAASYEQYF; cdr3_nt: TGTGCCAGCAGTCCAGGACTAGCGGCCTCCTACGAGCAGTACTTC
d_call: NA; clone_size: few; j_call: TRBJ2-6; v_call: TRBV4-3; cdr3_aa: CASSQAGISGANVLTF; cdr3_nt: TGCGCCAGCAGCCAAGCAGGGATATCTGGGGCCAACGTCCTGACTTTC
d_call: NA; clone_size: NA; j_call: TRBJ1-2; v_call: TRBV25-1; cdr3_aa: CASSEFTGYGYTF; cdr3_nt: TGTGCCAGCAGTGAATTCACAGGCTATGGCTACACCTTC
d_call: NA; clone_size: few; j_call: TRBJ1-3; v_call: TRBV5-1; cdr3_aa: CASSSGSLPPGNTIYF; cdr3_nt: TGCGCCAGCAGCTCTGGAAGCCTACCGCCTGGAAACACCATATATTTT
d_call: NA; clone_size: NA; j_call: TRBJ1-1; v_call: TRBV7-2; cdr3_aa: CASSLTWLAGTEAFF; cdr3_nt: TGTGCCAGCAGCTTAACGTGGTTAGCGGGGACTGAAGCTTTCTTT
d_call: NA; clone_size: once; j_call: TRBJ2-1; v_call: TRBV28; cdr3_aa: CASGRSGRYNEQFF; cdr3_nt: TGTGCCAGCGGCCGGAGCGGTCGCTACAATGAGCAGTTCTTC
d_call: TRBD2; clone_size: NA; j_call: TRBJ2-7; v_call: TRBV6-1; cdr3_aa: CASSELPTSGSRTYEQYF; cdr3_nt: TGTGCCAGCAGTGAACTTCCGACTAGCGGGAGTCGAACCTACGAGCAGTACTTC
d_call: NA; clone_size: NA; j_call: TRBJ2-3; v_call: TRBV2; cdr3_aa: CASNGGGADTQYF; cdr3_nt: TGTGCCAGCAATGGGGGTGGGGCAGATACGCAGTATTTT
d_call: TRBD2; clone_size: NA; j_call: TRBJ2-7; v_call: TRBV19; cdr3_aa: CASSRTSGRPAGPYEQYF; cdr3_nt: TGTGCCAGTTCACGGACTAGCGGGAGGCCGGCAGGACCCTACGAGCAGTACTTC
d_call: NA; clone_size: NA; j_call: TRBJ1-4; v_call: TRBV7-8; cdr3_aa: CASSTRDIEKLFF; cdr3_nt: TGTGCCAGCAGCACCAGGGACATTGAAAAACTGTTTTTT
d_call: TRBD1; clone_size: NA; j_call: TRBJ1-2; v_call: TRBV27; cdr3_aa: CASSYGPGGFPNYGYTF; cdr3_nt: TGTGCCAGCAGTTATGGGCCAGGGGGGTTTCCTAACTATGGCTACACCTTC
d_call: TRBD1; clone_size: NA; j_call: TRBJ1-6; v_call: TRBV5-1; cdr3_aa: CASSPTGDRGNSPLHF; cdr3_nt: TGCGCCAGCAGCCCGACGGGGGACAGGGGGAATTCACCCCTCCACTTT
d_call: TRBD2; clone_size: NA; j_call: TRBJ2-3; v_call: TRBV6-4; cdr3_aa: CASRKTSGRSTDTQYF; cdr3_nt: TGTGCCAGCAGAAAGACTAGCGGGAGAAGCACAGATACGCAGTATTTT
d_call: TRBD2; clone_size: NA; j_call: TRBJ2-2; v_call: TRBV30; cdr3_aa: CAWSVMLAGGGELFF; cdr3_nt: TGTGCCTGGAGTGTAATGTTAGCGGGAGGCGGGGAGCTGTTTTTT
d_call: NA; clone_size: NA; j_call: TRBJ2-7; v_call: TRBV27; cdr3_aa: CASSFPGSHEQYF; cdr3_nt: TGTGCCAGCAGTTTTCCAGGGTCCCACGAGCAGTACTTC
d_call: TRBD1; clone_size: NA; j_call: TRBJ2-3; v_call: TRBV19; cdr3_aa: CATGDRGRDTQYF; cdr3_nt: TGTGCCACCGGGGACAGGGGGCGAGATACGCAGTATTTT